What follows are 9 T cell receptor beta chains derived from one specimen sequenced in a study of T cells in Graves' hyperthyroidism and ophthalmopathy. Amplified TCR beta CDR3 regions came from RNA transcripts. An initial round of RT-PCR targeting the TCR CDR3 relied on the HTBI primer set. TCRdb analysed the multiplex PCR reads with MiXCR anew, one entry per CDR3 protein. Of a few hundred thousand distinct CDR3 sequences detected, roughly 15% appear once; the ten largest clones hold roughly 14%. Sequenced input: blood. These receptors were collected from a woman in her thirties or forties with Graves' hyperthyroidism that later progressed to Graves' ophthalmopathy.

There are many counts of this clonotype. The genes are TRBV9 and TRBJ2-7; 8 positions match TRBD2. This CDR3 has 13 amino acids. The junction had 5 bases not matched to a gene; V was cut back by 2 bases and J by 7 bases. Germline assignment: CDR1 SGDLS and CDR2 YYNGEE. In DNA form, the CDR3 reads TGTGCCAGCAGCGTTCGGGCGGGAGGAGAGCAGTACTTC. Translating gives CASSVRAGGEQYF.

This clonotype was seen repeatedly, ten times or more. V is TRBV20-1 and J is TRBJ1-2; perhaps TRBD1 as D (6 bases). The CDR3 sequence is 14 residues long. Trimming pared 4 bases from V and 2 bases from J, leaving 14 bases between. The germline V gene has CDR1 DFQATT and CDR2 SNEGSKA (reference sequence). This CDR3 is CSAMLRGSNYGYTF. DNA for the CDR3: TGCAGTGCTATGCTAAGGGGGTCCAACTATGGCTACACCTTC.

The sample holds many counts of this clonotype. This rearrangement joins TRBV27 to TRBJ2-1, with 13 bases that match TRBD2. Per the germline V gene, CDR1 is MNHEY and CDR2 is SMNVEV (reference sequence). The CDR3 extends over 15 amino acids. After removal of 5 bases from V and 10 bases from J, the junction contained 8 bases not matched to a gene. Here the CDR3 DNA reads TGTGCCAGCAGTCACCCGGGACTAGCGGGATACGAGCAGTTCTTC. Protein sequence: CASSHPGLAGYEQFF.

The sample holds a few counts of this clonotype. The chain is built from TRBV27 and TRBJ2-3; TRBD2 matches 15 bases. V was pared by 5 bases and J by 8 bases, with 8 bases of the junction left unmatched. This CDR3 spans 16 amino acids. Germline CDR1 and CDR2: MNHEY and SMNVEV (reference sequence). CDR3 nucleotides: TGTGCCAGCAGTACAGCGCCGGGACTAGCGGGAGGTACGCAGTATTTT. This sequence encodes CASSTAPGLAGGTQYF.

The V gene is TRBV5-1, the J gene TRBJ2-7; TRBD2 matches at 8 bases. This CDR3 is 15 amino acids long. Unmatched junction bases numbered 4, after V lost 0 bases and J lost 2 bases. The germline gives CDR1 SGHRS, CDR2 YFSETQ. CDR3 bases: TGCGCCAGCAGCTTGGTGGCGGGAGGACCCTACGAGCAGTACTTC. Translation: CASSLVAGGPYEQYF.

This clonotype was found many times. V and J are TRBV28 and TRBJ1-6; maybe TRBD1 (5 bases). Germline CDR1 reads MDHEN; CDR2 reads SYDVKM. V was shortened by 7 bases and J by 9 bases, with 10 bases between the two germline ends. This CDR3 is 12 amino acids long. CDR3 sequence (DNA): TGTGCCAGCACGGGGGTGGGTTCACCCCTCCACTTT. Residues: CASTGVGSPLHF. The full variable domain, rest sourced from reference TRBV28 and TRBJ1-6, is DVKVTQSSRYLVKRTGEKVFLECVQDMDHENMFWYRQDPGLGLRLIYFSYDVKMKEKGDIPEGYSVSREKKERFSLILESASTNQTSMYLCASTGVGSPLHFGNGTRLTVT.

This clonotype was detected only a few times. At one boundary the junction diverges from the germline segment, which might be a read error. The chain links TRBV20-1 to TRBJ2-7, with D perhaps assigned TRBD1 or TRBD2 (7 bases each). CDR1 is DFQATT, CDR2 SNEGSKA, per germline (reference sequence). This CDR3 comprises 15 residues. The CDR3 sequence is CSARGGQGGLYEQYF. CDR3 DNA: TGCAGTGCGAGAGGGGGCCAGGGAGGGCTCTACGAGCAGTACTTC.

The chain has TRBV4-1 and TRBJ1-2; D is ambiguous. V lost 0 bases and J 5 bases, leaving 10 bases between the germline ends. CDR1 MGHRA and CDR2 YSYEKL come from the germline V gene. This CDR3 comprises 14 residues. The CDR3 is CASSQDHDNYGYTF. CDR3 DNA: TGCGCCAGCAGCCAAGATCATGACAATTATGGCTACACCTTC.

This clonotype was detected only a few times. The CDR3 DNA reads TGTGCCAGCAGCCCAGGGACAGGGGCTAAAAACATTCAGTACTTC. It codes for CASSPGTGAKNIQYF. The chain uses TRBV5-6 and TRBJ2-4; TRBD1 aligns across 10 bases. With V trimmed by 4 bases and J by 4 bases, 5 bases remained unmatched. Germline loops: CDR1 SGHDT, CDR2 YYEEEE. The CDR3 length is 15 residues.